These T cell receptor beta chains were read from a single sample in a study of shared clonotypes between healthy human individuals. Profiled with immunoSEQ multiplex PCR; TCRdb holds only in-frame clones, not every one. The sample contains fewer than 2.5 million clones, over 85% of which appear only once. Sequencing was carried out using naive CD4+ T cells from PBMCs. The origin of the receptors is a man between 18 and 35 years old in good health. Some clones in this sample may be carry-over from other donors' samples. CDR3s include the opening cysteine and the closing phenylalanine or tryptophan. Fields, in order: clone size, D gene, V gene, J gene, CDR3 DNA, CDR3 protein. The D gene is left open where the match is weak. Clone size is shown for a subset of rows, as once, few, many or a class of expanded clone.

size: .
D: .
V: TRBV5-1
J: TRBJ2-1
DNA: TGCGCCAGCAGCTTGGGTCGGGGTGACAATGAGCAGTTCTTC
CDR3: CASSLGRGDNEQFF

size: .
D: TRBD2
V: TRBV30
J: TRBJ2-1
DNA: TGTGCCTGGAGTGTACTCGGAAGCGGGAGCTACAATGAGCAGTTCTTC
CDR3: CAWSVLGSGSYNEQFF

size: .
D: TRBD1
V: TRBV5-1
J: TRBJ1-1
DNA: TGCGCCAGCAGCTTGGCCCAGGGACAGCCGCACACTGAAGCTTTCTTT
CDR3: CASSLAQGQPHTEAFF

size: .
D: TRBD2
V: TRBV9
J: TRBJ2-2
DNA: TGTGCCAGCAGCGCTTGGACTAGCGGTCCCGGGGAGCTGTTTTTT
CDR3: CASSAWTSGPGELFF

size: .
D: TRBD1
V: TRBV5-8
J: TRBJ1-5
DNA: TGTGCCAGCAGCTTAGATCACGGGACAGGTCAGCCCCAGCATTTT
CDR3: CASSLDHGTGQPQHF

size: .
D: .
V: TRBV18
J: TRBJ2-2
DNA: TGTGCCAGCTCACCCCAGGGGCGCGGGGAGCTGTTTTTT
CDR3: CASSPQGRGELFF

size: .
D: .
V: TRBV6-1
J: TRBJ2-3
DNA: TGTGCCAGCAGTGAATCCCTAGCGCTCCCAGTTCAGTATTTT
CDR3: CASSESLALPVQYF

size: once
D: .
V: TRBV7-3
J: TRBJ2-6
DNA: TGTGCCAGCAGCTTAGAACGAGCTGGGGCCAACGTCCTGACTTTC
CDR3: CASSLERAGANVLTF

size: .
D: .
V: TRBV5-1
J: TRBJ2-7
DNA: TGCGCCAGCAGCTTGGAATTAGTATCCTACGAGCAGTACTTC
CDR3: CASSLELVSYEQYF

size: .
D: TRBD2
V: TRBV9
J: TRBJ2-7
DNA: TGTGCCAGCAGCGTAGATCCCAGCGGGAGTCTATACGAGCAGTACTTC
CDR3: CASSVDPSGSLYEQYF

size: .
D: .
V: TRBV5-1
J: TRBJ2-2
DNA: TGCGCCAGCAGCTTGGTGGCGGCGGCCGGGGAGCTGTTTTTT
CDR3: CASSLVAAAGELFF

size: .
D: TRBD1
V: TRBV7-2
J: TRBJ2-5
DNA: TGTGCCAGCAGCTTAAGCAGGGGGCCAGGAGAGACCCAGTACTTC
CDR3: CASSLSRGPGETQYF

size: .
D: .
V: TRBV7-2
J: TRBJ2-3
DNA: TGTGCCAGCAGCTGGGACCTCACAGATACGCAGTATTTT
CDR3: CASSWDLTDTQYF

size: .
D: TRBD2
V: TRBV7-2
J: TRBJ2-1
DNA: TGTGCCAGCAGCCTCCCTCTCGCGGGAGGGCTCATCAATGAGCAGTTCTTC
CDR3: CASSLPLAGGLINEQFF

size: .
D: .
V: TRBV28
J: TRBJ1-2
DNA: TGTGCCAGCAGTTTTGTACCGTGGGGCTACACCTTC
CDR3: CASSFVPWGYTF

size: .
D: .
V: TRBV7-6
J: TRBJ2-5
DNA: TGTGCCAGCAGCTTAGATGAGGGGCGAAAGACCCAGTACTTC
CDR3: CASSLDEGRKTQYF

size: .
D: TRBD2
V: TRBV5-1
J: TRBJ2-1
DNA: TGCGCCAGCAGCTTGGTTAGCGGGAGGTACAATGAGCAGTTCTTC
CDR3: CASSLVSGRYNEQFF

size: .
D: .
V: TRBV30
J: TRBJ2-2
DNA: TGTGCCTGGAGTGTACTAACGAACACCGGGGAGCTGTTTTTT
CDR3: CAWSVLTNTGELFF

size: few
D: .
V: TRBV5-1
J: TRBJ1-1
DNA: TGCGCCAGCAGCCTCCCTCAACAGAACACTGAAGCTTTCTTT
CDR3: CASSLPQQNTEAFF

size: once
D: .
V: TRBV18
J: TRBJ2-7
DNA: TGTGCCAGCTCACCACCGGACAGCCGTTCCTACGAGCAGTACTTC
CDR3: CASSPPDSRSYEQYF

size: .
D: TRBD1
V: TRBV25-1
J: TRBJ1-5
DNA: TGTGCCAGCAGTGAATCGACAGGGGCAGGACAGCCCCAGCATTTT
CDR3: CASSESTGAGQPQHF

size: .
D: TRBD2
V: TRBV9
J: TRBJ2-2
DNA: TGTGCCAGCAGCGGGACTAGCAGGACCGGGGAGCTGTTTTTT
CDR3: CASSGTSRTGELFF

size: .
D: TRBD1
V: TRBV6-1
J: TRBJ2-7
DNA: TGTGCCAGCCACCCTCCAGGGGGCGCTTTCTACGAGCAGTACTTC
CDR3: CASHPPGGAFYEQYF

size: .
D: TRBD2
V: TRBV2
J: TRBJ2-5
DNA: TGTGCCAGCAGTGAGGTCGGGGCTTCTAGCGGGAGAAAGACCCAGTACTTC
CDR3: CASSEVGASSGRKTQYF

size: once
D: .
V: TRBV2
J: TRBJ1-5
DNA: TGTGCCAGCAGTGAATGGGAGGGAAAGCCCCAGCATTTT
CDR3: CASSEWEGKPQHF

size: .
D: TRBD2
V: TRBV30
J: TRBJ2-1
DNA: TGTGCCTGCCATCGACTAGCGGGGGAGCCCAATGAGCAGTTCTTC
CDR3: CACHRLAGEPNEQFF

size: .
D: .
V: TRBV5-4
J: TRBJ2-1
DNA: TGTGCCAGCAGCTCCCGGGGCAGTGACAATGAGCAGTTCTTC
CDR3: CASSSRGSDNEQFF

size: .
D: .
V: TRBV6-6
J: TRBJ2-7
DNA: TGTGCCAGCAGTTACAGCGAGGGTGGCGAGCAGTACTTC
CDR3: CASSYSEGGEQYF

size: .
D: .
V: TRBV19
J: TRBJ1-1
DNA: TGTGCCAGTAGGACGAGCAGGGCGAACACTGAAGCTTTCTTT
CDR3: CASRTSRANTEAFF

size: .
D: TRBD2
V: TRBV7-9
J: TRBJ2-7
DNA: TGTGCCAGCAGCTCCTCCTTTCGGACTAGCGGGCCCGGTGAGGAGCAGTACTTC
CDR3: CASSSSFRTSGPGEEQYF

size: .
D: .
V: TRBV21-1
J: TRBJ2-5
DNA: TGTGCCAGCAGTCCCGGCGGGACTAGCGTTGGCGAGACCCAGTACTTC
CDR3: CASSPGGTSVGETQYF

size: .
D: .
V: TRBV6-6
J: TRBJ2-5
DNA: TGTGCCAGCAGTTACGTGGCGAGGGAGAGGGAGACCCAGTACTTC
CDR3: CASSYVARERETQYF

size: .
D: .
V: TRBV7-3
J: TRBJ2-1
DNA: TGTGCCAGCAGCTTAGAGCGATTGGGAGAGCAGTTCTTC
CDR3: CASSLERLGEQFF

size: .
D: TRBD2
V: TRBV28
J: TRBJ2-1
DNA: TGTGCCAGCAGCACTAGCGGGAGTTCCTACAATGAGCAGTTCTTC
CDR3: CASSTSGSSYNEQFF

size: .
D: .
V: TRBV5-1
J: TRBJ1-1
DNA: TGCGCCAGCAGTTTCGACAGAATGAACACTGAAGCTTTCTTT
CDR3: CASSFDRMNTEAFF

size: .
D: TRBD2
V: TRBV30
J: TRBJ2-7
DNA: TGTGCCTGGAGTGTAACTAGCGGGGCGTTGGAGCAGTACTTC
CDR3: CAWSVTSGALEQYF

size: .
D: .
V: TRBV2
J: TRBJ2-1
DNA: TGTGCCAGCAGTGGTAATCTTGATAATGAGCAGTTCTTC
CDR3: CASSGNLDNEQFF

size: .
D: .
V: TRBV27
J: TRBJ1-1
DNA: TGTGCCAGCAGTTTACTGGGGGCGCAGAGAACAGAGGACACTGAAGCTTTCTTT
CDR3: CASSLLGAQRTEDTEAFF

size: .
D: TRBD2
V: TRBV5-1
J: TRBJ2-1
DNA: TGCGCCAGCAGTAGCGGGAGGGAAAATGAGCAGTTCTTC
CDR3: CASSSGRENEQFF

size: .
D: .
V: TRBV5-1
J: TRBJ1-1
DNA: TGCGCCAGCAGCAGAACCTCGGGGACCACTGAAGCTTTCTTT
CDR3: CASSRTSGTTEAFF

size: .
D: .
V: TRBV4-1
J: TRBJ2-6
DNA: TGCGCCAGCAGCCAAGGCTGGCAGGGAGGAACTGGGGCCAACGTCCTGACTTTC
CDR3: CASSQGWQGGTGANVLTF

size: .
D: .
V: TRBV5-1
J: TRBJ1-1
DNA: TGCGCCAGCAGCTCCTATCAGGGTAGGGAAACTGAAGCTTTCTTT
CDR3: CASSSYQGRETEAFF

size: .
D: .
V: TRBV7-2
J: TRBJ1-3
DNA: TGTGCCAGCAGCTTAGGAGGCGTCAGGGCGTGGGGAAACACCATATATTTT
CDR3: CASSLGGVRAWGNTIYF

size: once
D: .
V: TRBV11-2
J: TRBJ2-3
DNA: TGTGCCAGCAGCAAGGGGGGTGGGACAGATACGCAGTATTTT
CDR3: CASSKGGGTDTQYF

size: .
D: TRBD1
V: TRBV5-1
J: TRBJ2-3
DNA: TGCGCCAGCAGCTTGTATGGGACAGGGAGCACAGATACGCAGTATTTT
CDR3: CASSLYGTGSTDTQYF

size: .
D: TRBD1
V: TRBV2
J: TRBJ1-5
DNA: TGTGCCAGCAGTGAAGGGACAGGGAAGGGAGACCGACAGCCCCAGCATTTT
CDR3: CASSEGTGKGDRQPQHF

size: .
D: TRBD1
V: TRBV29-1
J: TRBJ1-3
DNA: TGCAGCGCCGCCCAGGGGGCTTCTGGAAACACCATATATTTT
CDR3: CSAAQGASGNTIYF

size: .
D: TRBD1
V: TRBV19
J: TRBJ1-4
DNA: TGTGCCAGTAGTATTCCCCGGACAGGGGATGAAAAACTGTTTTTT
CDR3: CASSIPRTGDEKLFF

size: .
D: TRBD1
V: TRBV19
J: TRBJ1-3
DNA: TGTGCCAGTAGTATTGATTACGACAGGGCACGCTCTGGAAACACCATATATTTT
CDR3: CASSIDYDRARSGNTIYF

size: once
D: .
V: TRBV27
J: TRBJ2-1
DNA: TGTGCCAGCTCCTTGACCCAGAGGCGGGAGCAGTTCTTC
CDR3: CASSLTQRREQFF

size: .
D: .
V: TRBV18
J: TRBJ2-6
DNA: TGTGCCAGCTCACCGCCGTCTGGGGCCAACGTCCTGACTTTC
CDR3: CASSPPSGANVLTF

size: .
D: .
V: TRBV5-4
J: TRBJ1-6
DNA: TGTGCCAGCAGCTCGCCGGGCTTTGGACCAGAGACACCCCTCCACTTT
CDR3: CASSSPGFGPETPLHF

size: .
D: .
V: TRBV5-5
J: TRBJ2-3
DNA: TGTGCCAGCAGCGGGGGTGCGGGGCCGATCACAGATACGCAGTATTTT
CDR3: CASSGGAGPITDTQYF